The entry that follows covers one TCR beta chain sequence. The data originate from a study of blood T cell repertoires in COVID-19. Across the study: Sources were T cells, B-cell-depleted T cells, or PBMCs; the material itself was cDNA or gDNA.

This CDR3 region has 13 residues. V shed 6 bases and J 4 bases; nucleotides not matched to a gene: 5. CDR1 is SGHTA, CDR2 FQGNSA, per germline. It was during active infection that Seattle patients were enrolled and then longitudinally followed. Here immunoSEQ multiplex PCR was the method, and the copy in TCRdb shows in-frame clones only, minus some. The table lists 200,000 to 250,000 clones, less than 90% of them singletons, with about 10% in the top ten. The sequence came from a woman aged 80 or over with COVID-19, enrolled during active disease. The genes are TRBV7-2 and TRBJ1-1, with 7 nucleotides matching TRBD1. What was sequenced was peripheral blood. The CDR3 coding sequence is TGTGCCAGCAGATTTTCAGGGGGCACTGAAGCTTTCTTT. Translated, it gives CASRFSGGTEAFF.